This T cell receptor (beta chain) was observed in a study of T cells in Graves' hyperthyroidism and ophthalmopathy. Study-level findings and limits: Peripheral blood also featured most of the thyroid clonotypes expanded above 0.001.

From germline, CDR1 is LGHDT and CDR2 YNNKEL (reference sequence). The CDR3 runs 14 residues. Trimming took 4 bases from V and 8 from J, leaving 14 bases between them. From RNA transcripts, TCR beta CDR3 regions were amplified. When the TCR CDR3 underwent first-round RT-PCR, the HTBI primer set was used. One entry per CDR3 protein results from TCRdb running MiXCR on the multiplex PCR reads. The sample holds 250,000 to 300,000 distinct CDR3 sequences, roughly 13% seen once. Exclusion of patients followed from uncontrolled infection, other autoimmune disease, pregnancy or lactation. Clinical symptoms, serum thyroxine and TRAb, thyroid ultrasound and orbital computed tomography were used for the diagnoses. This clonotype was seen many times. Its antigen is still unknown.

This chain uses TRBV3-1 with TRBJ1-4, with a possible D match to TRBD1 (6 bases). What was sequenced was blood. This receptor was obtained from a woman in her 40s with Graves' hyperthyroidism. The CDR3 nucleotides are TGTGCCAGCAGCCGGACGAGGACAGCAGAAAAACTGTTTTTT. Its protein is CASSRTRTAEKLFF. Full variable domain (missing parts from reference TRBV3-1 and TRBJ1-4): DTAVSQTPKYLVTQMGNDKSIKCEQNLGHDTMYWYKQDSKKFLKIMFSYNNKELIINETVPNRFSPKSPDKAHLNLHINSLELGDSAVYFCASSRTRTAEKLFFGSGTQLSVL.